Listed here is a single TCR beta chain. This sample is part of a study of T-cell memory formation after mild COVID-19. One entry per CDR3 protein results from TCRdb running MiXCR on the 5' RACE reads. The sample has just over 150,000 distinct CDR3 sequences, around a third seen once; the top ten hold around 12%. Germline values: CDR1 SGHTA, CDR2 FQGNSA. V lost 5 bases to trimming and J lost 2 bases, with 12 bases between them. This CDR3 comprises 15 residues. The sequencing sample was made of PBMCs or a T cell subset sorted from them (not recorded which). This chain uses TRBV7-2 with TRBJ2-2, with D unresolved. The TCR sequence derives from an adult woman who had mild COVID-19 (a few samples of this study predate the infection). Cell type and time point are not known. CDR3 sequence (DNA): TGTGCCAGCAGCCCCCCCGGCGGTAACACCGGGGAGCTGTTTTTT. Translation gives CASSPPGGNTGELFF.